The clone carrying this TCR beta chain was seen just once. As yet, its antigen is unknown. Exposure to brentuximab vedotin varied, and each patient had relapsed following autologous stem cell transplantation. The sample is drawn from a study of PD-1 blockade in classical Hodgkin lymphoma. Across the study: Every 2 weeks, patients had 3 mg/kg nivolumab intravenously.

Findings and limits, study-wide: When set against healthy donors, newly diagnosed patients were reported to show lower baseline TCR diversity.

The CDR3 is 13 residues long. Trimming pared 6 bases from V and 0 bases from J, leaving 9 bases between. The V gene's germline CDR1 is SGHTA and CDR2 FQGTGA. Produced via immunoSEQ multiplex PCR; TCRdb's table is partial and in-frame only. The sample consists of some 14,000 clones, about 86% of them appearing once. The material sequenced was peripheral blood mononuclear cells (PBMCs), taken at baseline. The V call is TRBV7-3, the J call TRBJ2-7; D assignment may be TRBD1 or TRBD2 (5 bases each). The sequence derives from a human donor with classical Hodgkin lymphoma. The CDR3 spells CASREGSSYEQYF. As DNA, the CDR3 is TGTGCCAGCAGAGAGGGGTCCTCCTACGAGCAGTACTTC.